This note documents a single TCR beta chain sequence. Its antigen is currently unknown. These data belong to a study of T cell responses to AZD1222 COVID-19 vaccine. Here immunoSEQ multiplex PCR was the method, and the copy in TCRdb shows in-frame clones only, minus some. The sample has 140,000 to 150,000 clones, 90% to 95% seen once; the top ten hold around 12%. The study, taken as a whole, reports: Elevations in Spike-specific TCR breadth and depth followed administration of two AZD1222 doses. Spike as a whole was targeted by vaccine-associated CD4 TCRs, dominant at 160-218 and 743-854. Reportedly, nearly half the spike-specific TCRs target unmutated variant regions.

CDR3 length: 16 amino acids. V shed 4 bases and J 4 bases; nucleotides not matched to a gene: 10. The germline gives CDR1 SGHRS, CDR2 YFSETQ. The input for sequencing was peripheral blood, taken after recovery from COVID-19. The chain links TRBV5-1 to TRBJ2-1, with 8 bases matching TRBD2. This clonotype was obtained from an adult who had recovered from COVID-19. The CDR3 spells CASSQNTGGRYNEQFF. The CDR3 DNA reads TGCGCCAGCAGCCAAAATACGGGCGGGAGGTACAATGAGCAGTTCTTC.